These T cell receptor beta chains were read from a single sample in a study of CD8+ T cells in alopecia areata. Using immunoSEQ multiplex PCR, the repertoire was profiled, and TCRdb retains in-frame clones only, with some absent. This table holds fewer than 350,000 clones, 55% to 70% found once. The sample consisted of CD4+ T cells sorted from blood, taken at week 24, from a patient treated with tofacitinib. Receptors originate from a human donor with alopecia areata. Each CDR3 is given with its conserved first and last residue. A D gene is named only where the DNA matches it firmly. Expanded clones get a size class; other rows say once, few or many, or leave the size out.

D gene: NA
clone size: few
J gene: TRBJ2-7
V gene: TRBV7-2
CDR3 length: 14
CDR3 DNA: TGTGCCAGCAGCTTAGATTTTAATCGCTACGAGCAGTACTTC
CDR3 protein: CASSLDFNRYEQYF

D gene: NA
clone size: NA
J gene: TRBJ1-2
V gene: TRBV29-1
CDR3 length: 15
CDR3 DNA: TGCAGCGTTGGGGCAGGCCGCAGGGCCCTATTAGGCTACACCTTC
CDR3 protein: CSVGAGRRALLGYTF

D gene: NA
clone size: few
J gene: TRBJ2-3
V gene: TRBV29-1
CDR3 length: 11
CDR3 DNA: TGCAGCGTTGCCCTGACAGATACGCAGTATTTT
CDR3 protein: CSVALTDTQYF

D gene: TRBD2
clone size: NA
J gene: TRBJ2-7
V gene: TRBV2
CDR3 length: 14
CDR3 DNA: TGTGCCAGCACGGAGCGGGGGACCTCCTACGAGCAGTACTTC
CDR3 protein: CASTERGTSYEQYF

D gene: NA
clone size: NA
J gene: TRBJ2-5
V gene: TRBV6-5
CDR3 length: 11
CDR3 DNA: TGTGCCAGCAGCCAACATGAGACCCAGTACTTC
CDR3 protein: CASSQHETQYF

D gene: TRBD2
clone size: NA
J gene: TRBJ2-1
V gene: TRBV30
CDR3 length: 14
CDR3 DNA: TGTGCCTGGACCCCGGGACTAGCGTATAATGAGCAGTTCTTC
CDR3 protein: CAWTPGLAYNEQFF

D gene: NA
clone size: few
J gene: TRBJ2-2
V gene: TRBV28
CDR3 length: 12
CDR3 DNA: TGTGCCAGCAGCCTATCGTATGGGGAGCTGTTTTTT
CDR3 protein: CASSLSYGELFF

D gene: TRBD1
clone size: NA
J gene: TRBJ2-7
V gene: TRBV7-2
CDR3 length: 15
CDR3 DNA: TGTGCCAGCAGCCCTATTGGACAGGGCTTCTACGAGCAGTACTTC
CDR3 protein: CASSPIGQGFYEQYF

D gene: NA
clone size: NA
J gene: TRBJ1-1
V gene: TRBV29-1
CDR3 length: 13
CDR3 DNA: TGCAGCGTCCCGCGGGGGGGAATCACTGAAGCTTTCTTT
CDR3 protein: CSVPRGGITEAFF

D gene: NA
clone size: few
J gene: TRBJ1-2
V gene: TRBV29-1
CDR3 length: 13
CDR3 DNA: TGCAGCGCTGGTGGACAGTGGACATATGGCTACACCTTC
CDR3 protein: CSAGGQWTYGYTF

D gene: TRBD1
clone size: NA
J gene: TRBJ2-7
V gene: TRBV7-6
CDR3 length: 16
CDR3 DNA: TGTGCCAGCAGCTTAGAGGCGCCAGACAGGGGCTACGAGCAGTACTTC
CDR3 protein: CASSLEAPDRGYEQYF

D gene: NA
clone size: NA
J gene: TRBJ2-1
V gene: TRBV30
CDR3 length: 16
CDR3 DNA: TGTGCCTGTAAAACCGGGAGCGAAATTTCACTGGGTGAGCAGTTCTTC
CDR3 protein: CACKTGSEISLGEQFF

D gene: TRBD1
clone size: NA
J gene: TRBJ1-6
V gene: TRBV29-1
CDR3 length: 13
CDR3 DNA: TGCAGCGTCCGGGACAGGGGGAATTCACCCCTCCACTTT
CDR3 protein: CSVRDRGNSPLHF

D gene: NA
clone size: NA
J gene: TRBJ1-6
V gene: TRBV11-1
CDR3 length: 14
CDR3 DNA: TGTGCCAGCAGCACACAGGGTAATAATTCACCCCTCCACTTT
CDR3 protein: CASSTQGNNSPLHF

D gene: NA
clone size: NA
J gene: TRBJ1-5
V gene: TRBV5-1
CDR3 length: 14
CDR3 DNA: TGCGCCAGCAGCCTGGACGGGGGGAATCAGCCCCAGCATTTT
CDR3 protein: CASSLDGGNQPQHF

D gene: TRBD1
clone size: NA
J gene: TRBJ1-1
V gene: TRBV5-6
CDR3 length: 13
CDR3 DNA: TGTGCCAGCAGGCCTACAGGGGGCACTGAAGCTTTCTTT
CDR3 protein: CASRPTGGTEAFF

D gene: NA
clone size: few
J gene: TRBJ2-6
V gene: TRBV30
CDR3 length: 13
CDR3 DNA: TGTGCCTGGAGTAGGGGGGACGCCAACGTCCTGACTTTC
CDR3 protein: CAWSRGDANVLTF

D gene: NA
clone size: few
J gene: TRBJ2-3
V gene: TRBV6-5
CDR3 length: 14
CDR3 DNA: TGTGCCAGCAGCGGACAGACTAGCACAGATACGCAGTATTTT
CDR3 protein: CASSGQTSTDTQYF

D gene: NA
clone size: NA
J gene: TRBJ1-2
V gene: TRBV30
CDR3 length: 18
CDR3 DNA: TGTGCCTGGAGTGTACCCCCCCCGATGCCATATGCTAACTATGGCTACACCTTC
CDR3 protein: CAWSVPPPMPYANYGYTF

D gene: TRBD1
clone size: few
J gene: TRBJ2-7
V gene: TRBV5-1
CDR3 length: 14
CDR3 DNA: TGCGCCAGCAGCTTCCCGGACAGGGGTTTCGAGCAGTACTTC
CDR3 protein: CASSFPDRGFEQYF

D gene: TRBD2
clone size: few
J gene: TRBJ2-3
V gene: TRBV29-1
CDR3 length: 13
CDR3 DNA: TGCACGATCGCGGGGGTGATTGGAGATACGCAGTATTTT
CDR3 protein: CTIAGVIGDTQYF

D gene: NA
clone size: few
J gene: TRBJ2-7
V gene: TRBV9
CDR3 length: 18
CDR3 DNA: TGTGCCAGCAGTCCCACACCGGGGAGAATAGGACTTGCCTACGAGCAGTACTTC
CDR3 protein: CASSPTPGRIGLAYEQYF

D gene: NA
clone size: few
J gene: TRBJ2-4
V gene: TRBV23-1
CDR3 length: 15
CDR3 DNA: TGCGCCAGCAGTCTCCTGGAACAAGCCAAAAACATTCAGTACTTC
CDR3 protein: CASSLLEQAKNIQYF

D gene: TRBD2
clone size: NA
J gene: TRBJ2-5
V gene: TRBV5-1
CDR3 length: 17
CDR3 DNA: TGCGCCAGCAGCTTGGTGTCGAGGCTAGCGGGAGTAGAGACCCAGTACTTC
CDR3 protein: CASSLVSRLAGVETQYF

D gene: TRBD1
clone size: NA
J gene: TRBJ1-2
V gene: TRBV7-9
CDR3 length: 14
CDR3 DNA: TGTGCCAGCAGCAACAGGGGGCAAGACTATGGCTACACCTTC
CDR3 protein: CASSNRGQDYGYTF

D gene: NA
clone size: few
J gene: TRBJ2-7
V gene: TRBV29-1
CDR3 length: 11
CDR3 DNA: TGCAGCGTAAACCGGGACACCGAGCAGTACTTC
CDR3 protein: CSVNRDTEQYF

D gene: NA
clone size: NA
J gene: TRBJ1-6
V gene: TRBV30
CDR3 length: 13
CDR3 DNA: TGTGCCTGGAGTGTTAAGGGGGATTCACCCCTCCACTTT
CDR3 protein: CAWSVKGDSPLHF

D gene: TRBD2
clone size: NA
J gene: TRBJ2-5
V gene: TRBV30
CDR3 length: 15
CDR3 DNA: TGTGCCTGGAAGGAAAGCGGGGTGTACCAAGAGACCCAGTACTTC
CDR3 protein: CAWKESGVYQETQYF

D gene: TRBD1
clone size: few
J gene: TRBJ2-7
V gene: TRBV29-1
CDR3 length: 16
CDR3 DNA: TGCAGCGTGTCCCGGGACAGGTATTCCACAGGCGAGGAGCAGTACTTC
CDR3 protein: CSVSRDRYSTGEEQYF

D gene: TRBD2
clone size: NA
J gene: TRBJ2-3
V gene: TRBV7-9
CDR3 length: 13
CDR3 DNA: TGTGCCAGCAGCCAGAGCGGGGCAGATACGCAGTATTTT
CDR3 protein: CASSQSGADTQYF

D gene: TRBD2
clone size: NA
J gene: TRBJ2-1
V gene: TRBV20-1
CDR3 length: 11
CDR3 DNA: TGCAGTGCGGGACTAGCCAATGAGCAGTTCTTC
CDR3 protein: CSAGLANEQFF

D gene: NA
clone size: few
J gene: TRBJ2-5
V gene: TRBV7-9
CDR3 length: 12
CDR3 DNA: TGTGCCAGCAGCTTAGCTTCAGAGACCCAGTACTTC
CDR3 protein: CASSLASETQYF

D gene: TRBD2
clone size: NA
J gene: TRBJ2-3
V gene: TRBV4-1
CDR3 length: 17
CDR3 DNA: TGCGCCAGCAGCCAAGGATCAGCGGGGGTGCGCACAGATACGCAGTATTTT
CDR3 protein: CASSQGSAGVRTDTQYF

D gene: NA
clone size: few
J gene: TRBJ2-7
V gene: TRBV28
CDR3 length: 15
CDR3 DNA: TGTGCCTCCACACCCACCGGGGGAAGTGGGTTGGAGCAGTACTTC
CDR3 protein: CASTPTGGSGLEQYF

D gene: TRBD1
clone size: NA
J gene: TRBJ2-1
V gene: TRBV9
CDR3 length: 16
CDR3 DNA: TGTGCCAGCAGCGTAGGGTCAGGGGGAGATTACAATGAGCAGTTCTTC
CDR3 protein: CASSVGSGGDYNEQFF

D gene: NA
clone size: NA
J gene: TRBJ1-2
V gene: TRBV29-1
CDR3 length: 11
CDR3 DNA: TGCAGCGTTGAGAAGGGTTATGGCTACACCTTC
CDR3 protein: CSVEKGYGYTF

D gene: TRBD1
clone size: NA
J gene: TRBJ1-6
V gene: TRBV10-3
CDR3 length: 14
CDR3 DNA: TGTGCCACCACAGCCGGGACAGGGGGTTCACCCCTCCACTTT
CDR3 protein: CATTAGTGGSPLHF

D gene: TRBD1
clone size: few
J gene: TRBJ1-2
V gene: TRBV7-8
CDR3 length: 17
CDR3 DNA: TGTGCCAGCAGCTTAGTGGGGGGACAGATACCAAACTATGGCTACACCTTC
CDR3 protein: CASSLVGGQIPNYGYTF

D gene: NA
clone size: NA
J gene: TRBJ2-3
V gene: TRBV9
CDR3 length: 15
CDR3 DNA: TGTGCCAGCAGCGTAGACGGGACCAGCACAGATACGCAGTATTTT
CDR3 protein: CASSVDGTSTDTQYF

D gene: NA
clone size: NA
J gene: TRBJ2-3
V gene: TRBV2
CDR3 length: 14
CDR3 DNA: TGTGCCAGCATTCGAATAAGCGGCCACGATACGCAGTATTTT
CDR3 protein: CASIRISGHDTQYF

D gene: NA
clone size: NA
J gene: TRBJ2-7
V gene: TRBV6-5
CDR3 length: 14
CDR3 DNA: TGTGCCAGCAGTCAACCCAGTGGGACATACGAGCAGTACTTC
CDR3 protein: CASSQPSGTYEQYF

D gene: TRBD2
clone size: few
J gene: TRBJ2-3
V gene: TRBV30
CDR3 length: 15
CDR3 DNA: TGTGCCTGGGGCGACAGCGGGGGGGCCCCAGATACGCAGTATTTT
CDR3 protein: CAWGDSGGAPDTQYF

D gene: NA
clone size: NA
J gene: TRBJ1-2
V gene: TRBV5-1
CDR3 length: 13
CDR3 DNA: TGCGCCAGCAGCGCAGGAAGACAGTTACTCTACACCTTC
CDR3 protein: CASSAGRQLLYTF

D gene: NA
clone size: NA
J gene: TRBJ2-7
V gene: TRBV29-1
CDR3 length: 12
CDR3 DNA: TGCAGCGTTGAAGATACGGGCACGGGGCAGTACTTC
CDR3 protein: CSVEDTGTGQYF

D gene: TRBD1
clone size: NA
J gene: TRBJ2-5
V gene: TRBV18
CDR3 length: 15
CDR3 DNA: TGTGCCAGCTCACAAACACAGGGGGACCAAGAGACCCAGTACTTC
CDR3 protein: CASSQTQGDQETQYF